Each of the 4 T cell receptor beta chains below was sequenced from the same sample in a study of T cells after yellow fever vaccination. TCRdb itself ran the 5' RACE reads through MiXCR, one entry per CDR3 protein. The sample consists of approximately 350,000 distinct CDR3 sequences, around 10% of them appearing once. The source material was PBMCs, sampled on the day of the first yellow fever vaccination. All receptors come from a man aged 18 to 30 who received the YFV17D yellow fever vaccine.

This clonotype was picked up a small number of times. V is TRBV4-3 and J is TRBJ2-5; no definite D call. Trimming removed 4 bases at V and 5 bases at J, with 11 bases between. Germline V CDR1 and CDR2: LGHNA, YSLEER. This CDR3 region has 13 residues. This CDR3 is CASSPEARETQYF. The CDR3 bases are TGCGCCAGCAGCCCCGAAGCCCGGGAGACCCAGTACTTC.

The V and J genes are TRBV15 and TRBJ2-3; TRBD1 is a possible D gene (6 bases). V lost 7 bases to trimming and J lost 2 bases, with 19 bases between them. The CDR3 has 16 amino acids. The germline V gene encodes CDR1 LNHNV and CDR2 YYDKDF (reference sequence). In DNA, the CDR3 is TGTGCCACCAATAGCAGGGGCGGGCATGTCACAGATACGCAGTATTTT. As protein: CATNSRGGHVTDTQYF.

V and J are TRBV4-3 and TRBJ2-3, with D perhaps matching TRBD2 (5 bases). V was pared by 4 bases and J by 3 bases, with 14 bases between. This CDR3 spans 15 amino acids. Germline values: CDR1 LGHNA, CDR2 YSLEER. The CDR3: CASSLEGLTTDTQYF. In DNA, the CDR3 is TGCGCCAGCAGCCTAGAGGGCCTTACAACAGATACGCAGTATTTT.

The genes are TRBV5-1 and TRBJ2-1; a weak D match, TRBD1 (5 bases). CDR3 size: 15 residues. V was pared by 1 base and J by 0 bases, with 8 bases between. Germline V lookup: CDR1 SGHRS, CDR2 YFSETQ. CDR3 protein: CASSLFDSSYNEQFF. CDR3 DNA sequence: TGCGCCAGCAGCTTGTTCGACAGCTCCTACAATGAGCAGTTCTTC.